The clone carrying this T cell receptor (beta chain) showed up just a few times. The CDR3 has 15 residues. Germline lookup yields CDR1 MGHRA and CDR2 YSYEKL. J lost 0 bases, V lost 6 bases, and 4 bases had no gene match. Using RNA transcripts, the TCR beta CDR3 regions were amplified. After a first-round RT-PCR with HTBI primers, a second-round multiplex PCR was run. Each CDR3 protein gets one entry after TCRdb re-called the multiplex PCR reads with MiXCR. The table has over a million distinct CDR3 sequences, less than 45% seen once; the top ten hold more than 9.5%. The record originates from a study of Graves' ophthalmopathy and Graves' hyperthyroidism. The study excluded patients with other autoimmune diseases, uncontrolled infections, pregnancy or lactation.

This chain links TRBV4-1 with TRBJ2-7, with TRBD1 matching 11 bases. The clonotype originates from an adult man with Graves' hyperthyroidism. Sample: peripheral blood or thyroid tissue (not recorded which). The CDR3 DNA reads TGCGCCAGCAGTGGACAGGGGGCCCCCTCCTACGAGCAGTACTTC. It encodes CASSGQGAPSYEQYF.